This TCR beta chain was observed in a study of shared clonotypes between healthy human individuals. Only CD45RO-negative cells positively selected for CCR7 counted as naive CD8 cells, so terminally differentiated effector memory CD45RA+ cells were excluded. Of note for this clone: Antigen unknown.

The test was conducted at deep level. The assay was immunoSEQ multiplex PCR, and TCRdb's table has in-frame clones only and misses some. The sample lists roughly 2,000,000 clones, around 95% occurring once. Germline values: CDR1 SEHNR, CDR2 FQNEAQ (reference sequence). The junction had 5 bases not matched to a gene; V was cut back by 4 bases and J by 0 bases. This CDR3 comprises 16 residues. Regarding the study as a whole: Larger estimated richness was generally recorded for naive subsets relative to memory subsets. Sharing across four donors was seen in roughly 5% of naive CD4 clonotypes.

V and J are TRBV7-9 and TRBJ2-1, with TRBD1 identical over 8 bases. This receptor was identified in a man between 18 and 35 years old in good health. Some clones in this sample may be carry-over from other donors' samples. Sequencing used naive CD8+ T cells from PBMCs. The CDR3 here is CASSSGQGSSYNEQFF. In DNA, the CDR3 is TGTGCCAGCAGCTCCGGACAGGGAAGCTCCTACAATGAGCAGTTCTTC.